Here is one TCR beta chain with its context. The antigen remains unidentified. V lost 5 bases, J lost 3 bases, and 11 bases lay in between. The CDR3 is 13 residues long. Germline lookup yields CDR1 MDHEN and CDR2 SYDVKM. Every donor was a healthy person donating bone marrow. Amplification used 60 Vbeta primers and 13 Jbeta primers. Here immunoSEQ multiplex PCR was the method, and the copy in TCRdb shows in-frame clones only, minus some. This table has approximately 150,000 clones, 82% appearing once. The sample comes from a study of cytomegalovirus exposure and HLA in healthy donors. Study information: Within an early data release were about 90 million unique TCRs drawn from HLA-typed donors. When 350 to 500 donors were genotyped, roughly four fifths of them were found to fall in the Caucasian-associated ancestry cluster. Study findings and constraints: A later analysis linked around 15,000 TCR beta sequences to HLA alleles at 0.05 false discovery rate.

The sequenced sample was PBMCs. The source is a man between 18 and 29 years old in good health and CMV-seropositive. V is TRBV28 and J is TRBJ2-7, with a possible D match to TRBD1 (6 bases). In nucleotides, the CDR3 is TGTGCCAGCAGTCCAGGGACAAACTACGAGCAGTACTTC. Translation: CASSPGTNYEQYF.